This T cell receptor beta chain emerged from a study of identical twins. There are a few counts of this clonotype. In TCRdb, the 5' RACE reads were re-called with MiXCR into one record per CDR3 protein. The sample records some 1,600,000 distinct CDR3 sequences, about 30% being singletons. Germline lookup yields CDR1 MDHEN and CDR2 SYDVKM. CDR3 length: 16 residues. The V end lost 7 bases, the J end lost 0 bases, and 16 bases lay between the germline ends. The V call is TRBV28, the J call TRBJ2-1, with D hard to call. The sequence was collected from a newborn girl in good health. The specimen sequenced was cord blood. CDR3 loop: CASTPLEGNSYNEQFF. The CDR3 region has the DNA TGTGCCAGCACCCCTCTTGAAGGTAACTCCTACAATGAGCAGTTCTTC.